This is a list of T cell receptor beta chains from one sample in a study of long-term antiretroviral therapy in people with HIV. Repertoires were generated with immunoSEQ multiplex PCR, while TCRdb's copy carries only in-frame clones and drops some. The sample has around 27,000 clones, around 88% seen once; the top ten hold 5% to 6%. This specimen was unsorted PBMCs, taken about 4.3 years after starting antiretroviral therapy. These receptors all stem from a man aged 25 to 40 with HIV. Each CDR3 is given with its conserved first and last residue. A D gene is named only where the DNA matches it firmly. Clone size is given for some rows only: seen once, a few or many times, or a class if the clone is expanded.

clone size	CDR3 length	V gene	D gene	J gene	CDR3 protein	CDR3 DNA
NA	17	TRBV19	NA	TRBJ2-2	CASSMVWRVPNTGELFF	TGTGCCAGTAGTATGGTCTGGCGGGTTCCGAACACCGGGGAGCTGTTTTTT
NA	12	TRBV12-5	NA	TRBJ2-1	CASGARYNEQFF	TGTGCTAGTGGCGCCCGGTACAATGAGCAGTTCTTC
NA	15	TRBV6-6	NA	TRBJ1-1	CASSSKGRGVTEAFF	TGTGCCAGCAGTTCCAAGGGTCGGGGGGTCACTGAAGCTTTCTTT
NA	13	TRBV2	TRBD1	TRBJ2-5	CASSENRGKTQYF	TGTGCCAGCAGTGAGAACAGGGGAAAGACCCAGTACTTC
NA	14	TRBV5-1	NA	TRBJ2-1	CASRAQNAANEQFF	TGCGCCAGCAGAGCACAGAATGCCGCTAATGAGCAGTTCTTC
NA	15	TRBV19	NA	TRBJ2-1	CASRSRVGRPTEQFF	TGTGCCAGTAGATCCCGAGTGGGGCGGCCGACAGAGCAGTTCTTC
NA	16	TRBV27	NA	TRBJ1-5	CASSLYRDISNQPQHF	TGTGCCAGCAGCTTATACCGGGACATTAGCAATCAGCCCCAGCATTTT
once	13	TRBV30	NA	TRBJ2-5	CAWSANRQETQYF	TGTGCCTGGAGTGCAAACCGCCAAGAGACCCAGTACTTC
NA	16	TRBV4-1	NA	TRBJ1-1	CASSPLPDIEGAEAFF	TGCGCCAGCAGCCCACTCCCGGACATCGAGGGAGCTGAAGCTTTCTTT
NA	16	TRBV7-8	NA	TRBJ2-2	CASSLARAATTGELFF	TGTGCCAGCAGCTTAGCGAGGGCAGCTACTACCGGGGAGCTGTTTTTT
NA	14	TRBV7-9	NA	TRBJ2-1	CASSLALETGEQFF	TGTGCCAGCAGCTTAGCCTTGGAGACAGGTGAGCAGTTCTTC
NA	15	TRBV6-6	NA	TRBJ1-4	CASTQPDSVAEKLFF	TGTGCCAGCACCCAACCCGACAGCGTGGCCGAAAAACTGTTTTTT
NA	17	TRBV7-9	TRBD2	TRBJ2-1	CASSYLGTSGIHNEQFF	TGTGCCAGCAGCTACCTAGGGACTAGCGGGATCCACAATGAGCAGTTCTTC
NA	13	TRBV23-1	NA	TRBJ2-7	CASPRDRSYEQYF	TGCGCCAGCCCCCGAGACCGCTCCTACGAGCAGTACTTC
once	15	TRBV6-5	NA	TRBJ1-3	CASRARVGVINTIYF	TGTGCCAGCAGGGCCCGTGTCGGGGTAATAAACACCATATATTTT
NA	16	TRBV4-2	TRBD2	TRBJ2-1	CASSQYIAGGLDEQFF	TGTGCCAGCAGCCAATACATAGCGGGGGGCTTAGATGAGCAGTTCTTC
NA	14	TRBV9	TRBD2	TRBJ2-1	CASSVEGSGGGQFF	TGTGCCAGCAGCGTAGAAGGGTCTGGGGGGGGGCAGTTCTTC
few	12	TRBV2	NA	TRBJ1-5	CASSVGQFGGHF	TGTGCCAGCAGTGTAGGGCAGTTCGGGGGGCATTTT
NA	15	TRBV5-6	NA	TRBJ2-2	CASSSGTPDTGELFF	TGTGCCAGCAGCTCCGGGACACCTGACACCGGGGAGCTGTTTTTT
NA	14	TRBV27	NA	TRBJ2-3	CASSLWAESDTQYF	TGTGCCAGCAGTTTATGGGCGGAGTCAGATACGCAGTATTTT